Following are 10 T cell receptor beta chains from one sample sequenced in a study of technical replicates of blood from several donors. Using immunoSEQ multiplex PCR, the repertoire was profiled, and TCRdb retains in-frame clones only, with some absent. Counted here are roughly 65,000 clones, over 75% occurring once; the ten biggest clones make up approximately 5%. The sequenced sample consisted of PBMCs. The receptors derive from a human donor in good health. Some clones in this sample may be carry-over from other donors' samples.

J is TRBJ1-6 and V is TRBV5-1; D is perhaps TRBD1 (5 bases). V gave up 3 bases and J gave up 10 bases, with 14 bases separating them. Germline assignment: CDR1 SGHRS and CDR2 YFSETQ. CDR3 length equals 14 residues. CDR3 sequence reads: CASSSTSWGSPLHF. The CDR3 DNA sequence: TGCGCCAGCAGCTCTACCTCATGGGGCTCACCCCTCCACTTT.

The genes are TRBV13 and TRBJ2-5; 10 bases map to TRBD2. The CDR3 has 14 amino acids. V gave up 1 base and J gave up 6 bases; unmatched junction bases: 2. From germline, CDR1 is PRHDT and CDR2 FYEKMQ (reference sequence). The CDR3 is CASSLASGSQTQYF. The CDR3 DNA reads TGTGCCAGCAGCTTAGCTAGCGGGAGCCAGACCCAGTACTTC.

The chain combines TRBV29-1 with TRBJ1-4; 7 nucleotides line up with TRBD1. The CDR3 contains 11 residues. The J segment lost 11 bases and the V segment lost 6 bases, leaving 6 bases of the junction unmatched. Per the germline V gene, CDR1 is SQVTM and CDR2 is ANQGSEA. The CDR3 nucleotides read TGCAGCGTGGAGACAGGGTTCAAACTGTTTTTT. It encodes CSVETGFKLFF.

This chain connects TRBV6-5 to TRBJ1-2; D gene uncertain. Germline CDR1 MNHEY, CDR2 SVGAGI. The CDR3 runs to 15 residues. Trimming shortened V by 6 bases and J by 6 bases, and 20 bases separated the two germline ends. In DNA, the CDR3 is TGTGCCAGCAGCTTCCTTACGGGGAGGTCGGATGGCTACACCTTC. Translation: CASSFLTGRSDGYTF.

This chain uses TRBV6-6 with TRBJ2-3, with a tentative D call TRBD2 (6 bases). This CDR3 comprises 15 residues. Between the trimmed V and J ends, which lost 7 bases and 3 bases, there was a span of 17 bases. Per the germline V gene, CDR1 is MNHNY and CDR2 is SVGAGI (reference sequence). The CDR3 sequence: CASTLLEGRTDTQYF. Here the CDR3 DNA reads TGTGCCAGCACCTTGCTGGAGGGAAGGACAGATACGCAGTATTTT.

The rearrangement links TRBV6-5 to TRBJ1-2, with 8 bases fitting TRBD1. Germline CDR1 MNHEY, CDR2 SVGAGI. J gave up 8 bases and V 0 bases, and 8 bases lay outside the gene matches. This CDR3 region has 15 residues. CDR3 DNA sequence: TGTGCCAGCAGTTACTCGAGCAGGGGGCTGGGCGGCTACACCTTC. Residues: CASSYSSRGLGGYTF.

V usage is TRBV5-4 and J usage is TRBJ1-2; the D is unclear. Germline loops: CDR1 SGHNT, CDR2 YYREEE (reference sequence). CDR3 length: 13 residues. V lost 4 bases and J 0 bases, leaving 7 bases between the germline ends. For the CDR3, the DNA is TGTGCCAGCAGCCCCCCTTCTAACTATGGCTACACCTTC. As protein: CASSPPSNYGYTF.

The genes are TRBV6-6 and TRBJ1-5, with D possibly TRBD1 on 6 matching bases. V gave up 6 bases and J gave up 1 base, with 13 bases separating them. Germline V gene sequence: CDR1 MNHNY, CDR2 SVGAGI (reference sequence). This CDR3 has 15 amino acids. The CDR3 coding sequence is TGTGCCAGCAGCCGACAGGTTGTGAGCAATCAGCCCCAGCATTTT. This translates into CASSRQVVSNQPQHF.

The chain carries TRBV10-3 and TRBJ2-2; tentative D call: TRBD2 (6 bases). Germline CDR1 ENHRY, CDR2 SYGVKD. V was shortened by 6 bases and J by 1 base, with 24 bases between the two germline ends. The CDR3 runs to 19 residues. In nucleotides, the CDR3 is TGTGCCATCAGCCGGACCGGGCCCTACGCGGGGCTGAACACCGGGGAGCTGTTTTTT. Translating gives CAISRTGPYAGLNTGELFF.

V is TRBV10-3 and J is TRBJ2-7; D gene unclear. Germline CDR1 reads ENHRY; CDR2 reads SYGVKD. This CDR3 has 13 residues. The germline V and J ends were trimmed by 4 bases and 7 bases, with 14 bases remaining between them. The CDR3 nucleotides are TGTGCCATCAGTGTAGAGGAATCGGGTGAGCAGTACTTC. Its translation is CAISVEESGEQYF.